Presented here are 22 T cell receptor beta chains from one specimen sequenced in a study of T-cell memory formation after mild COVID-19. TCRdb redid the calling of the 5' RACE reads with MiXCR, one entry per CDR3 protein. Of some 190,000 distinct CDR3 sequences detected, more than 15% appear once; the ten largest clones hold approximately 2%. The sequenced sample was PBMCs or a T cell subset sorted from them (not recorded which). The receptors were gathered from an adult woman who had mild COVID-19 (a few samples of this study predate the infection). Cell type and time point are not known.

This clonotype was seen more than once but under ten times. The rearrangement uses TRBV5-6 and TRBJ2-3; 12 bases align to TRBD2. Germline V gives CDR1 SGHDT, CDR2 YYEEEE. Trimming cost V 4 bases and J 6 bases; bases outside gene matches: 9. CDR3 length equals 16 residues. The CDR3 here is CASSQETSGRLDTQYF. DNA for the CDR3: TGTGCCAGCAGCCAAGAGACTAGCGGGAGATTGGATACGCAGTATTTT.

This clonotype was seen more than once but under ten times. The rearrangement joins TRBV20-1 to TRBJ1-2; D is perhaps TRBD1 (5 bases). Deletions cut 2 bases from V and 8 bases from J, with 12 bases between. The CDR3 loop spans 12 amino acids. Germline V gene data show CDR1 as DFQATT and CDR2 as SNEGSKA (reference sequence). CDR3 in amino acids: CSARQGPGGYTF. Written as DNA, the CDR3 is TGCAGTGCTAGACAGGGCCCTGGCGGCTACACCTTC.

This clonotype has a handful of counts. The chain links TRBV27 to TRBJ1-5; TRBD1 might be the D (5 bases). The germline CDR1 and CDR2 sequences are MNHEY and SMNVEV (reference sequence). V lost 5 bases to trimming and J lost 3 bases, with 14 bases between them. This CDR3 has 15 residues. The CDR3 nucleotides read TGTGCCAGCAGTCTAGTGCCAGGGTTCAATCAGCCCCAGCATTTT. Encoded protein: CASSLVPGFNQPQHF.

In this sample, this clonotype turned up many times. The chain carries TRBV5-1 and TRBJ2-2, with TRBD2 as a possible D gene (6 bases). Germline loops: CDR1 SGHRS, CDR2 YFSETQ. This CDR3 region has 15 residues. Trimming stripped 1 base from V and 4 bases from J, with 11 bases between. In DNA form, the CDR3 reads TGCGCCAGCAGCTTGATCGAGGGAGGCACCGGGGAGCTGTTTTTT. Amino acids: CASSLIEGGTGELFF.

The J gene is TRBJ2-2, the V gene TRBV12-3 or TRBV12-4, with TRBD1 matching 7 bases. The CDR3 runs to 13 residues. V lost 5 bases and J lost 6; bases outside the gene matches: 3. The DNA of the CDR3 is TGTGCCAGCAGTCCGGGACAGTCCGGGGAGCTGTTTTTT. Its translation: CASSPGQSGELFF.

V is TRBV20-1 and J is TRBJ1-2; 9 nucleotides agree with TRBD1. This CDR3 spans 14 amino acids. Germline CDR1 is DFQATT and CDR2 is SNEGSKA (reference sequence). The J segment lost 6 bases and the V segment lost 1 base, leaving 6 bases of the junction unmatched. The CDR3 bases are TGCAGTGCTAGAGCCGGGACAGGGAACCATGGCTACACCTTC. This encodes CSARAGTGNHGYTF.

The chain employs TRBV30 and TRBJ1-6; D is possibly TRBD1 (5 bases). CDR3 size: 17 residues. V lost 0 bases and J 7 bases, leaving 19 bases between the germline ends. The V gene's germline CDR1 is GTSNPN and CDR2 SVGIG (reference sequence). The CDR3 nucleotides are TGTGCCTGGAGTGTATTGGCTGGGAGCCAGGGAAATTCACCCCTCCACTTT. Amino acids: CAWSVLAGSQGNSPLHF.

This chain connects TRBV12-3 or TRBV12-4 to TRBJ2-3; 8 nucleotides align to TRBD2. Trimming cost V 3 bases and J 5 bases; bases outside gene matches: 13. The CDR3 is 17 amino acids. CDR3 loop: CASSLNPQLAGLDTQYF. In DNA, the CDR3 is TGTGCCAGCAGTTTGAACCCCCAGCTAGCGGGTCTAGATACGCAGTATTTT.

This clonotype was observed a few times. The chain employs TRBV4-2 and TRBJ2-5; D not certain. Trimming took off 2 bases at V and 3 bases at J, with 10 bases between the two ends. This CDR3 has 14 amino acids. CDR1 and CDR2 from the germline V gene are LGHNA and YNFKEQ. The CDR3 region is CASSQSPAEETQYF. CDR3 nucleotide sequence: TGTGCCAGCAGCCAATCCCCCGCCGAAGAGACCCAGTACTTC.

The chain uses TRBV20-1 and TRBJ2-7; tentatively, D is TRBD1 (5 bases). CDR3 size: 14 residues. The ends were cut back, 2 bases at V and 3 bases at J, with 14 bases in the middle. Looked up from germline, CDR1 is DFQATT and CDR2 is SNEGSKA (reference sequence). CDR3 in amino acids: CSARNPDSLYEQYF. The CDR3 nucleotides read TGCAGTGCTAGAAATCCAGACAGCCTCTACGAGCAGTACTTC.

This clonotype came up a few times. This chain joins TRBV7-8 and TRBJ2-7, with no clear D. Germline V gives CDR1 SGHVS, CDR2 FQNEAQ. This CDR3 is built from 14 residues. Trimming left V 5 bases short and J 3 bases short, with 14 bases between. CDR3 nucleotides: TGTGCCAGCAGCCCCGCCACATTCCACTACGAGCAGTACTTC. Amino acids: CASSPATFHYEQYF.

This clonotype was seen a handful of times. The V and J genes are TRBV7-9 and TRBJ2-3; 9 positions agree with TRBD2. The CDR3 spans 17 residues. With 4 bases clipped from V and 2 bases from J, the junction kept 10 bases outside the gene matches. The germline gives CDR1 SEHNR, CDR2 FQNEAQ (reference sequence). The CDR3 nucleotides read TGTGCCAGCAGCTCGAGTGGGCTAGCGGGGTACACAGATACGCAGTATTTT. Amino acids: CASSSSGLAGYTDTQYF.

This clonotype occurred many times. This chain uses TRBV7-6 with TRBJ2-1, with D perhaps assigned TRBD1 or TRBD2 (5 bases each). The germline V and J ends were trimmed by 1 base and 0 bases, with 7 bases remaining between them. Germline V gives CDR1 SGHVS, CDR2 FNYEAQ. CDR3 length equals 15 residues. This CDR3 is CASSLVGDSYNEQFF. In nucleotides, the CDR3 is TGTGCCAGCAGCTTAGTGGGGGACTCCTACAATGAGCAGTTCTTC.

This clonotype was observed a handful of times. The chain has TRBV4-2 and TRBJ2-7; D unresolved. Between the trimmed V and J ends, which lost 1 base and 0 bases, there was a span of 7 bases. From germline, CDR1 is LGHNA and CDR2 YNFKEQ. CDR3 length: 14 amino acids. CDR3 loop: CASSQVASSYEQYF. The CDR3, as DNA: TGTGCCAGCAGCCAAGTGGCCAGCTCCTACGAGCAGTACTTC.

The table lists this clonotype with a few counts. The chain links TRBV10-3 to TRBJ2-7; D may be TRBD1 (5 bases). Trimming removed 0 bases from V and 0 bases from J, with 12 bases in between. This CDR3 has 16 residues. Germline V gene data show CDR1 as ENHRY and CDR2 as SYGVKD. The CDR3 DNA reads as TGTGCCATCAGTGAGTCTAAGGGGCGCACCTCCTACGAGCAGTACTTC. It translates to CAISESKGRTSYEQYF.

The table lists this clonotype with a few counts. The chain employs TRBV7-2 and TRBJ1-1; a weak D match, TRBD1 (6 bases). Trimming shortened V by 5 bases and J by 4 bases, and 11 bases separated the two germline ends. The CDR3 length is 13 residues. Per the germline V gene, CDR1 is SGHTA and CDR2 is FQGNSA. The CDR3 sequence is CASSTQGFTEAFF. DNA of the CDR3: TGTGCCAGCAGCACCCAGGGGTTCACTGAAGCTTTCTTT.

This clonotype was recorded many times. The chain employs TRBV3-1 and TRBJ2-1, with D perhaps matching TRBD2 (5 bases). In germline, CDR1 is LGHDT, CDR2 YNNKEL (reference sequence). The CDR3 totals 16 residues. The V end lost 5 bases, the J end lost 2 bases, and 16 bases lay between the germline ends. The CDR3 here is CASSSMYGRAYNEQFF. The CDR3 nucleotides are TGTGCCAGCAGCTCCATGTACGGGCGGGCCTACAATGAGCAGTTCTTC.

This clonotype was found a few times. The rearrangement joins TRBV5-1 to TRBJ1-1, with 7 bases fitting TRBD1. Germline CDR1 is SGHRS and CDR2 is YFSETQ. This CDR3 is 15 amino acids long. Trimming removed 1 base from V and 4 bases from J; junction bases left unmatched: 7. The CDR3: CASSLNQNRGTEAFF. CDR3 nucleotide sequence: TGCGCCAGCAGCTTGAACCAAAACAGGGGCACTGAAGCTTTCTTT.

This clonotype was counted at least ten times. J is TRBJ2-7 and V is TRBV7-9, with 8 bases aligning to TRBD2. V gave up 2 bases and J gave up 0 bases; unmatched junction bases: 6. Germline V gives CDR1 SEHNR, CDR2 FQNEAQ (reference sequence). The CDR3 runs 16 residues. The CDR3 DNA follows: TGTGCCAGCAGCTTAAGCGGGAGCCGCCACTCCTACGAGCAGTACTTC. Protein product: CASSLSGSRHSYEQYF.

CDR3 DNA: TGTGCCAGCAGGGAGCTAAATCAGCCCCAGCATTTT. Its translation: CASRELNQPQHF. The chain is built from TRBV12-3 or TRBV12-4 and TRBJ1-5; D is unresolved. The V end lost 6 bases, the J end lost 4 bases, and 7 bases lay between the germline ends. The CDR3 has 12 amino acids.

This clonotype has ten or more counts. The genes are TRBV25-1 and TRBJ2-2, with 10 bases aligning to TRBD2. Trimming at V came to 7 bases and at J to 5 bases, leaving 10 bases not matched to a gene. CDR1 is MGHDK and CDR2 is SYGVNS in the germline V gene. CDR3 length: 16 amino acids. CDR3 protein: CASTPASGGATGELFF. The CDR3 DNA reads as TGTGCCAGCACCCCGGCAAGCGGGGGGGCGACCGGGGAGCTGTTTTTT. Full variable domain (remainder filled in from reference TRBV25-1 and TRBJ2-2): EADIYQTPRYLVIGTGKKITLECSQTMGHDKMYWYQQDPGMELHLIHYSYGVNSTEKGDLSSESTVSRIRTEHFPLTLESARPSHTSQYLCASTPASGGATGELFFGEGSRLTVL.

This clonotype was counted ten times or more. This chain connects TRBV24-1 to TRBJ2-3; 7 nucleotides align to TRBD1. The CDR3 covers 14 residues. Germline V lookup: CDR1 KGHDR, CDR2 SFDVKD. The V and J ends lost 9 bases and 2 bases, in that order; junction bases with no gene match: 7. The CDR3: CATAHRGTTDTQYF. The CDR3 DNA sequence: TGTGCCACCGCGCACAGGGGTACCACAGATACGCAGTATTTT.